This entry describes one T cell receptor (beta chain). This entry comes from a study of beta chain features in type 1 diabetes. The investigators reverse transcribed all of the isolated RNA, so they sequenced expressed TCRB transcripts. The repertoire was sequenced with immunoSEQ multiplex PCR; TCRdb's copy has only in-frame clones and lacks some. The sample has around 450,000 clones, 10% to 12% seen once. This CDR3 is built from 12 residues. V lost 5 bases and J lost 8, with 11 bases in between. The V gene's germline CDR1 is SGHTA and CDR2 FQGNSA. The origin of this receptor is a woman between 18 and 29 years old in good health. The material sequenced was naive CD4+ T cells from blood. The rearrangement joins TRBV7-2 to TRBJ2-3; possibly TRBD2 for D (5 bases). The CDR3 DNA is TGTGCCAGCAGCGTCTCCGGAGGTACGCAGTATTTT. Its protein is CASSVSGGTQYF.